The T cell receptor (beta chain) described here comes from a study of identical twins. Per germline, CDR1 GTSNPN and CDR2 SVGIG (reference sequence). With V trimmed by 4 bases and J by 0 bases, 14 bases remained unmatched. This CDR3 is built from 17 residues. Notes on this clonotype: Its antigen is undetermined.

Each CDR3 protein gets one entry after TCRdb re-called the 5' RACE reads with MiXCR. Altogether approximately 600,000 distinct CDR3 sequences are present, 9.6% being singletons, with the ten largest covering under 3.5%. Study observations and caveats: Within monozygotic twins, out-of-frame TCR alpha sharing was underestimated by the models.

Another study also made use of these data, one on yellow fever vaccine responses in identical twins. That paper notes: A vaccine T cell response that seemed partly convergent and partly personalized was reported in twins.

The TCR comes from a woman aged 18-29 years in good health. The sequenced sample was PBMCs. V gene TRBV30 combines with J gene TRBJ1-1; 7 nucleotides agree with TRBD1. The CDR3 loop reads CAWNRQGGGFLNTEAFF. Written as DNA, the CDR3 is TGTGCCTGGAATCGACAGGGCGGAGGGTTTTTGAACACTGAAGCTTTCTTT.